This TCR beta chain was recorded in a study of blood T cell repertoires in COVID-19. Study-level background: From T cells, B-cell-depleted T cells, or PBMCs came the material, which was cDNA or gDNA.

The method was immunoSEQ multiplex PCR; TCRdb's version includes in-frame clones alone and lacks a portion of them. The table lists 180,000 or so clones, approximately 80% of them singletons. Trimming left V 4 bases short and J 6 bases short, with 14 bases between. The length of the CDR3 is 15 residues. Germline V gene sequence: CDR1 KGHDR, CDR2 SFDVKD. Symptom resolution, clearance, or two negative PCRs marked the recovered donors of Cohort 3. The sample comprised PBMCs or T cells enriched from blood (not recorded which). V and J are TRBV24-1 and TRBJ2-2; possible D gene TRBD2, 6 bases. The source is a man aged 50 to 59 who had recovered from COVID-19. In nucleotides, the CDR3 is TGTGCCACCAGTGAGCGGCGGGGAGGCGCCGGGGAGCTGTTTTTT. This gives the protein CATSERRGGAGELFF.